The TCR beta chain under discussion was sequenced for a study of CD8+ T cells in alopecia areata. The study, taken as a whole, reports: Besides other cells, scalp samples also yield sequences of resident alphabeta T cells from normal skin.

Following RNA extraction, reverse transcription yielded cDNA that acted as the sequencing template. The protocol was immunoSEQ multiplex PCR, while the TCRdb copy is restricted to in-frame clones and leaves out a portion. Of around 50,000 clones detected, about 96% appear once; the ten largest clones hold 25% to 30%. To note about this clone: Its antigen is unknown.

This CDR3 has 16 amino acids. V shed 3 bases, J shed 3 bases, and the junction held 7 bases outside the gene matches. The germline CDR1 and CDR2 sequences are LNHDA and SQIVND (reference sequence). The genes are TRBV19 and TRBJ2-7; 11 bases map to TRBD2. This sequence originates from a human donor with alopecia areata. Sequenced here: CD8+ T cells sorted from blood, sampled at week 0. In DNA, the CDR3 is TGTGCCAGTAGTATCGTAGCGGGGGGGCCGGACTACGAGCAGTACTTC. Encoded protein: CASSIVAGGPDYEQYF. The full variable domain, completed using reference TRBV19 and TRBJ2-7, is DGGITQSPKYLFRKEGQNVTLSCEQNLNHDAMYWYRQDPGQGLRLIYYSQIVNDFQKGDIAEGYSVSREKKESFPLTVTSAQKNPTAFYLCASSIVAGGPDYEQYFGPGTRLTVT.